This T cell receptor beta chain was recorded in a study of regulatory T cells in long-lasting Graves disease. Overall study results and limits: Reduced TCR diversity was observed in persistent Graves' patients versus newly diagnosed patients.

With 5 bases clipped from V and 1 base from J, the junction kept 6 bases outside the gene matches. The CDR3 loop spans 15 amino acids. Germline CDR1 and CDR2: SGHTA and FQGNSA. Time point given: newly diagnosed GD, antithyroid drugs for less than 3 months. The authors made the TCR library using RNA they extracted from PBMCs. Relying on iRepertoire HTBI primers and Arm-PCR of CDR3 regions, the team built TCR beta libraries. TCRdb re-called the multiplex PCR reads with MiXCR, one entry per CDR3 protein. The sample has around 500,000 distinct CDR3 sequences, around 11% seen once. This clonotype came up many times. Its target is unknown. These same data were also listed under a study on T cells in Graves' hyperthyroidism and ophthalmopathy.

The source material was peripheral blood mononuclear cells (PBMCs), sampled at new diagnosis, from a patient treated with antithyroid drugs. The origin of this receptor is a woman aged 30 to 39 with Graves disease. J is TRBJ1-1 and V is TRBV7-2; 8 nucleotides align to TRBD1. The CDR3 region has the DNA TGTGCCAGCAGCCCACCGACAGGGGCGAACACTGAAGCTTTCTTT. Translation gives CASSPPTGANTEAFF.